These 12 T cell receptor beta chains share one sample of origin, sequenced in a study of regulatory T cells in long-lasting Graves disease. Building the TCR beta libraries relied on iRepertoire HTBI primers, and CDR3 regions underwent Arm-PCR. From the multiplex PCR reads, TCRdb called clonotypes with MiXCR, one entry per CDR3 protein. The sample has roughly 360,000 distinct CDR3 sequences, roughly 24% seen once; the top ten hold roughly a quarter. Regarding time point: persistent/refractory GD, antithyroid drugs over 5 years with positive TRAb. Generation of the TCR library employed RNA extracted from PBMCs. Here the sequenced sample was peripheral blood mononuclear cells (PBMCs), taken when the disease was refractory, from a patient treated with antithyroid drugs. Every receptor here comes from a woman between 40 and 55 years old with Graves disease.

This rearrangement joins TRBV6-2 or TRBV6-3 to TRBJ1-2, with D perhaps matching TRBD1 (6 bases). CDR1 MNHEY and CDR2 SVGEGT come from the germline V gene. Trimming left V 0 bases short and J 6 bases short, with 14 bases between. This CDR3 has 15 amino acids. The CDR3 DNA reads as TGTGCCAGCAGTTACTCAGGGGGTTTTGCAGATGGCTACACCTTC. This sequence encodes CASSYSGGFADGYTF.

This clonotype occurred a few times. A much more abundant neighbour one base away suggests this may be a read error. The chain combines TRBV6-2 or TRBV6-3 with TRBJ2-2, with 10 bases identical to TRBD1. The V and J ends lost 5 bases and 3 bases, in that order; junction bases with no gene match: 0. This CDR3 spans 14 amino acids. Looked up from germline, CDR1 is MNHEY and CDR2 is SVGEGT. CDR3 loop: CASSGQGDTGELFF. CDR3 in DNA: TGTGCCAGCAGTGGACAGGGGGACACCGGGGAGCTGTTTTTT.

The chain has TRBV29-1 and TRBJ1-1; possibly TRBD1 for D (6 bases). Germline V gene data show CDR1 as SQVTM and CDR2 as ANQGSEA. The CDR3 is made up of 14 amino acids. With 2 bases removed from V and 1 base from J, the gap between germline ends came to 11 bases. The DNA of the CDR3 is TGCAGCGTTGAAAACAGGGCTCCGAACACTGAAGCTTTCTTT. This encodes CSVENRAPNTEAFF.

This clonotype was found many times. The chain has TRBV3-1 and TRBJ2-7; D is ambiguous. Trimming pared 3 bases from V and 4 bases from J, leaving 7 bases between. This CDR3 has 12 residues. The germline gives CDR1 LGHDT, CDR2 YNNKEL (reference sequence). CDR3 region: CASSQRLYEQYF. Here the CDR3 DNA reads TGTGCCAGCAGCCAGCGTCTGTACGAGCAGTACTTC.

This clonotype was found a few times. The V call is TRBV6-2 or TRBV6-3, the J call TRBJ2-7, with 9 bases matching TRBD2. This CDR3 is 17 amino acids long. Germline CDR1 reads MNHEY; CDR2 reads SVGEGT. The V gene end was trimmed by 3 bases and the J gene end by 2 bases; junction bases not matched to a gene: 11. DNA of the CDR3: TGTGCCAGCAGTTATCAACTAGCGGGCCCGGCCGCCTACGAGCAGTACTTC. Amino acids: CASSYQLAGPAAYEQYF.

This clonotype was observed many times. V and J are TRBV6-1 and TRBJ2-5, with TRBD2 matching over 11 bases. Germline CDR1 and CDR2: MNHNS and SASEGT. This CDR3 is 16 amino acids long. Unmatched junction bases numbered 8, after V lost 4 bases and J lost 4 bases. Here the CDR3 reads CASSGLAGWGRETQYF. The CDR3 DNA reads TGTGCCAGCAGTGGACTAGCGGGATGGGGTCGAGAGACCCAGTACTTC.

This clonotype was detected ten times or more. The chain joins TRBV6-1 to TRBJ1-4, with unresolved D. V was clipped by 5 bases and J by 6 bases, with 10 bases between them. Per the germline V gene, CDR1 is MNHNS and CDR2 is SASEGT. The CDR3 has 13 amino acids. The CDR3 region has the DNA TGTGCCAGCAGTCAGGCATTTTATGAAAAACTGTTTTTT. Translation: CASSQAFYEKLFF.

This clonotype appeared many times. The CDR3 loop is CATGRGNSNQPQHF. The DNA of the CDR3 is TGTGCCACCGGGAGGGGGAATAGCAATCAGCCCCAGCATTTT. The V gene is TRBV28, the J gene TRBJ1-5; maybe TRBD1 (6 bases). This CDR3 spans 14 amino acids. The germline gives CDR1 MDHEN, CDR2 SYDVKM. V lost 10 bases, J lost 0 bases, and 13 bases lay in between.

This CDR3 reads CSVEDTPGQGAATEAFF. In DNA form, the CDR3 reads TGCAGCGTTGAAGATACACCGGGACAGGGGGCGGCCACTGAAGCTTTCTTT. J is TRBJ1-1 and V is TRBV29-1; TRBD1 matches 12 bases. The ends lost 0 bases at V and 4 bases at J; junction bases unmatched: 9. CDR3 length equals 17 residues. The germline CDR1 and CDR2 sequences are SQVTM and ANQGSEA.

This sequence joins TRBV9 and TRBJ2-7; 8 bases are a match to TRBD2. Trimming removed 4 bases from V and 7 bases from J; junction bases left unmatched: 13. The germline CDR1 and CDR2 sequences are SGDLS and YYNGEE. The CDR3 totals 15 residues. The DNA of the CDR3 is TGTGCCAGCAGCTTAGGGACTAGTCCGCGGGGGGAGCAGTACTTC. Translating gives CASSLGTSPRGEQYF. The variable domain in full, completed from reference TRBV9 and TRBJ2-7, reads DSGVTQTPKHLITATGQRVTLRCSPRSGDLSVYWYQQSLDQGLQFLIQYYNGEERAKGNILERFSAQQFPDLHSELNLSSLELGDSALYFCASSLGTSPRGEQYFGPGTRLTVT.

This clonotype was counted many times. J is TRBJ2-7 and V is TRBV3-1; D unclear. Between the trimmed V and J ends, which lost 0 bases and 12 bases, there was a span of 15 bases. Germline V gene sequence: CDR1 LGHDT, CDR2 YNNKEL (reference sequence). The CDR3 loop spans 13 amino acids. The chain's CDR3 is CASSQDMGYLMYF. CDR3 sequence (DNA): TGTGCCAGCAGCCAAGATATGGGGTACTTGATGTACTTC.

This clonotype was found a few times. CDR3 coding DNA: TGTGCCAGCAGCCCCGGAAGACGCACTGCAGGAGGGGAGCTGTTTTTT. This translates into CASSPGRRTAGGELFF. The chain recombines TRBV3-1 with TRBJ2-2; D gene uncertain. Germline CDR1 reads LGHDT; CDR2 reads YNNKEL (reference sequence). V was clipped by 4 bases and J by 8 bases, with 20 bases between them. The CDR3 totals 16 residues.